This T cell receptor beta chain was recorded in a study of cytomegalovirus exposure and HLA in healthy donors (dated 2017 in TCRdb). Looking at the study overall: According to an earlier analysis of 587 of the donors, some 170 million T cells yielded 100 million or so unique TCR beta sequences and about 300 Gb of sequence data. In a later genetic analysis, genome-wide SNP genotypes for about three fifths of the roughly 670 donors were used, and that subset was treated as a discovery cohort. Four or five DR-DQ haplotypes were handled as single units for association and clustering, since linkage in the cohort was strong. In a later analysis, previously published TCR beta repertoires from 550 to 700 donors were re-analyzed and high-resolution HLA genotyping was added so that TCR occurrence patterns could be studied. Along with the 666-subject first cohort, a separate validation cohort of over a hundred different subjects was used. Of the approximately 400 genotyped donors, less than 85% were placed in the genetic ancestry cluster associated with self-reported Caucasian donors. Rather than using new phenotypic data, the later analysis identified candidate immune exposures from TCR beta sequences and from how often those sequences occurred across donors. The study combined high-throughput TCR immunosequencing, statistical association of individual TCRs with disease status, and machine learning to predict cytomegalovirus infection status. The study was designed to test whether signatures of past pathogen exposure could be identified by cataloging public T cell receptors. On average, about 200,000 unique TCR beta nucleotide sequences were sequenced per donor among roughly 430 genotyped donors of the cohort, with roughly 18% of those sequences being non-productive. Every discovery cohort repertoire had been produced on one sequencing platform. The T cell repertoires of about 700 subjects were profiled by immunosequencing and related to cytomegalovirus serostatus. Typing coverage varied by locus: roughly 620-640 donors for A, B, C, DRB1 and DQB1; approximately 500 for DQA1; approximately 570 for DPA1; 450 to 480 for DPB1. An earlier analysis of around 540 of the donors applied high-throughput TCR beta sequencing to assess whether each TCR beta V gene segment acted as functional or pseudogenic. HLA typing covered class I and class II loci at four-digit resolution. Approximately 300 gigabases of sequencing data and around 80 million unique TCR sequences made up an early release that covered some 640 HLA-typed donors. Donor age, sex, ethnicity and CMV serostatus were compiled alongside the repertoire data.

The method was the immunoSEQ multiplex PCR assay. A mixture of 60 forward primers for TCR Vbeta segments and 13 reverse primers for TCR Jbeta segments was used in the multiplex PCR. The CDR3 region of rearranged TCR beta genes was amplified from genomic DNA with a multiplex PCR assay. On the Illumina HiSeq System, the amplified TCR beta libraries were sequenced as 87-base-pair reads. The authors processed their data as follows. A later analysis counted around 72 million unique TCR beta chains across the 650 to 700 repertoires, and about 10 million of these chains were shared by at least two donors. A nearest-neighbor algorithm error-corrected the raw reads and collapsed the reads into unique sequences, merging closely related sequences to remove PCR and sequencing errors. CDR3 sequences were aligned to IMGT reference sequences to assign V, D and J gene segments. For a sequence to be retained, at least a six-nucleotide match to both a V gene segment and a J gene segment was required. Rearrangements were classified as productive when the CDR3 lacked stop codons and remained in frame with V and J, and all other rearrangements were classified as non-productive. Following IMGT convention, CDR3 was defined as the stretch from the second conserved V-encoded cysteine up to the conserved J-encoded phenylalanine. The earlier analysis of 450 to 750 of the donors excluded any sequence lacking an unambiguous match to a single V gene segment. In an earlier analysis of a few hundred of the donors, a V segment was called functional when productive rearrangements were above 56.7%, and segregating when the standard deviation between donors exceeded 5%. A statistical classification framework was developed to diagnose cytomegalovirus status using the catalog of TCR beta chain sequences. V and J gene assignment, in a later analysis, came from comparing TCR nucleotide sequences with IMGT/GENE-DB human TR gene sequences. In a later analysis, CDR3 sequences and most-parsimonious VDJ recombination scenarios were assigned using the TCRdist pipeline. A later analysis defined each TCR beta chain by its CDR3 amino acid sequence plus V-gene family, and excluded reads lacking a unique V-gene family. A later analysis removed 550 to 650 highly shared, low-generation-probability nucleotide sequences to deal with suspected cross-contamination and a sequencing artifact. In a later analysis, a clonal expansion index was calculated for each public chain from normalized within-repertoire ranks of inferred template counts. In a later analysis, generation probabilities were computed using a VDJ recombination model fitted to out-of-frame rearrangements, and the results were checked against IGoR. In a later analysis, TCR-TCR, TCR-HLA and TCR-CMV co-occurrence was scored with hypergeometric tests, and a repertoire-size bias correction was applied to TCR pairs. A later analysis estimated false discovery rates by permuting HLA or CMV assignments 20 times. In a later analysis, co-occurring TCRs were grouped with DBSCAN, and TCRdist sequence similarity was added when clustering was performed within HLA-allele-positive subsets. For co-occurrence clustering, repertoires with fewer than 30,000 or more than 120,000 public chains were excluded, along with five repertoires with anomalous nucleotide sharing. TCRdb limited this immuneACCESS table to in-frame rearrangements with V and J called. A share of clones is missing; checked studies link under half to unresolved V genes, and the rest is unexplained. The V and J calls and the clone size are those of that table, but D and trimming were determined from the DNA. This sample gives more than 70,000 clones in total; over 75% of them show up just once. The ten top clones hold around 2.1% of the sample.

Paper-wide results and their limitations: Correlated functional status among segregating V segments might be attributable to linkage disequilibrium, but an unknown experimental factor could not be ruled out. Around 16 rarely observed V segments, including chromosome 9 orphons, were excluded from the earlier analysis of several hundred of the donors because counts were too low. Specific HLA alleles were associated with over 15,000 TCR beta sequences at a false discovery rate of 0.05 in a later analysis. A later analysis found that HLA-associated TCR beta chains were more clonally expanded and had lower generation probabilities than equally common non-associated chains. CMV serostatus was the only immune exposure information available for the cohort. A cluster of highly shared sequence variants was judged likely to represent a technical artifact of the sequencing pipeline. Because HLA typing was unavailable for some donors at each locus, only the typed subset was used in association tests. When HLA alleles, especially DR and DQ, strongly co-occurred, attributing TCR associations to individual alleles was difficult. The cohort was sequenced for TCR beta chains only, and without alpha or paired-chain data the features that could be detected were limited. A further reported finding was that TCR beta sequences accurately predicted the HLA-A and HLA-B alleles for most subjects in the first cohort. Cytomegalovirus status was reported to be diagnosed by the classifier with high specificity and sensitivity in both the original and validation cohorts. A later genetic analysis associated a missense DCLRE1C variant with V-gene and J-gene trimming of TCR beta chains, and an independent cohort replicated the association. Roughly uniform sequencing depth across donors was assumed in presence/absence analyses, although this assumption may not hold. In a later analysis, TCR association rates were found to vary across HLA loci, with the most associated TCRs seen for DRB1 alleles and the fewest for HLA-C alleles. Broadly in line with IMGT annotations, most TCR beta V segments showed up in productive rearrangements about 87% or about 30% of the time in an earlier analysis of 587 of the donors. The study listed 150 to 200 TCR beta chains as associated with cytomegalovirus. According to a later genetic analysis, donors in an Asian-associated ancestry cluster had fewer N-insertions in productive TCRs than the approximately 650-donor mean. In vitro tests confirmed that three of the cytomegalovirus-associated TCR beta chains recognize cytomegalovirus antigens. While some public TCRs were present in many individuals, most TCR sequences turned up only very rarely across donors. According to a later analysis, parvovirus B19, influenza, CMV and Epstein-Barr virus appeared linked to several top co-occurrence clusters. A later analysis found that most CMV-associated TCR beta chains appeared HLA-restricted, with HLA associations seemingly driven largely by CMV exposure. The authors suggested that the approach could potentially be generalized to other disease states and immunological phenotypes.

The cohort comprised several hundred healthy bone marrow donors. All cohort members were sampled while nominally healthy, although unrecorded immune exposures were likely present. The donor tested CMV seronegative and was one of the 352 seronegative cohort members. A peripheral blood sample was collected from each donor, and TCR beta sequencing was performed on peripheral blood mononuclear cells. Genomic DNA was extracted from the blood cell samples with the Qiagen DNeasy Blood Extraction Kit. This clone has just one count. What this receptor recognizes is not known. No much larger clonotype is one base removed from it; base qualities were not supplied. The receptor's source is a boy aged 5 to 17 in good health and CMV-seronegative. The sequenced sample was PBMCs.

The bases are TGCAGCGTCGGGGACAGAGAAAGCTCTGGGGCCAACGTCCTGACTTTC. It translates to CSVGDRESSGANVLTF. This sequence uses TRBV29-1 and TRBJ2-6, with TRBD1 identical over 7 junction bases. CDR1 and CDR2, per the germline V gene, are SQVTM and ANQGSEA. Here V drops 6 bases and J drops 0 bases, and the junction holds 8 bases not matched to any gene. Spanning cysteine to phenylalanine, the CDR3 consists of 16 amino acids. Only the CDR3 portion is preserved as DNA: 48 bases, with reading frame beginning at the first base.